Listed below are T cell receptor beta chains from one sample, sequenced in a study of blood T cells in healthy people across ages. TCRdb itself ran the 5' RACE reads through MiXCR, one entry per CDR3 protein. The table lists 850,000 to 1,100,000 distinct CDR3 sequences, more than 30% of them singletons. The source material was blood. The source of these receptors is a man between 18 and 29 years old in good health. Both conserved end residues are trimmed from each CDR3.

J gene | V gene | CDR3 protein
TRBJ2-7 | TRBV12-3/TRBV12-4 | ASSIGRDNEQY
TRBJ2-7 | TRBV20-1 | SARSVPSYEQY
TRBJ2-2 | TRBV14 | ASSLGGWELF
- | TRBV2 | ASIVGGTNEQY
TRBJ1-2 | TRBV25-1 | ASSGSASRGYGYT
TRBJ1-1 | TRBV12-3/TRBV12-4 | ASSLAAGSLRAF
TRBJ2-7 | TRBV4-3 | ASSQVGLGAYEQY
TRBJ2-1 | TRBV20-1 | SASEESSYNEQF
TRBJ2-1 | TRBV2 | ASSAEQGNEQF
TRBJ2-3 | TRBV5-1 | ASSLGGSYTDTQY
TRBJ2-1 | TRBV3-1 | TSGQVLRGEQF
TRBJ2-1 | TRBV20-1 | SARTPGQVYNEQF
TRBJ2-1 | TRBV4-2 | ASSRDRDSYNEQF
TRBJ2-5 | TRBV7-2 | ASSLVTNGDLQY
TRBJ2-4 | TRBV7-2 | ASSLPSGAKNIQY
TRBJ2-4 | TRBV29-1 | SVELTKNIQY
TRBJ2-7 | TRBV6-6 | ASSYTGGPSEQY
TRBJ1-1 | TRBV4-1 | ASSQFLGIPLTNTEAF
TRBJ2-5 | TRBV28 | ASSFSVTGKTQY
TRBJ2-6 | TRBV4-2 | ASSHTGTDSGANVLT
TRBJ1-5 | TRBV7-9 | ASSSLTGEGFNQPQH
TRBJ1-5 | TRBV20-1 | SAGQGSNQPQH
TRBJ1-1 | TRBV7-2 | ASSPQSVDTEAF
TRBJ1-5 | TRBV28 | ASSLEGGRGNQPQH
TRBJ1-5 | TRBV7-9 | ASSLATGGSNQPQH
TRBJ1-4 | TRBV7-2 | ASSREFSNEKLF
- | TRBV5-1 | ASSLGAIGDFPYEQY
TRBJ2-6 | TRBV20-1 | SAMRRTSGANVLT
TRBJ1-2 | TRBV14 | ASSQGWGGRYGYT
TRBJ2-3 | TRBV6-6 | ASSYRQGEDTQY
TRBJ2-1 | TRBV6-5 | ASSYLDPTSYNEQF
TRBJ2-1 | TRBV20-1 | SAPPGLYNEQF
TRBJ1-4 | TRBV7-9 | ASTDPSATNEKLF
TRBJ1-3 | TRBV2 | ASRQVSSGNTIY
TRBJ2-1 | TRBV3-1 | ASSLQGRNEQF
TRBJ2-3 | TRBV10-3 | AISAQGADTQY
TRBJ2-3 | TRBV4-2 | ASSQDEASDGTSTDTQY
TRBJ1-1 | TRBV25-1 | ASSPVRGVTEAF
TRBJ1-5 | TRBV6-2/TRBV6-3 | ASSYSGGSSQPQH
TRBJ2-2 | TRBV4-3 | ASSQDSVGQGRPGELF
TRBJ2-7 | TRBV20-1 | SARQGIYEQY